This record looks at one T cell receptor beta chain sequence and its context. This record comes from a study of blood T cell repertoires in COVID-19. Profiling relied on immunoSEQ multiplex PCR, and the TCRdb table lists in-frame clones only, not all of them. The repertoire includes roughly 260,000 clones, about 89% of them detected once, and approximately 2% sits in the top ten. This CDR3 has 19 residues. Cohort placement rested on clinical history that participants reported themselves. This receptor was identified in a young woman who had recovered from COVID-19. The sequenced material came from PBMCs or T cells enriched from blood (not recorded which). This rearrangement joins TRBV21-1 to TRBJ2-3; the D segment call TRBD1 is taken from the table without a DNA check. TRBV21-1 is labeled a pseudogene. The CDR3 protein is CASSSDRGPFAAHTDTQYF. DNA for the CDR3: TGTGCCAGCAGCTCCGACAGGGGGCCGTTTGCGGCACACACAGATACGCAGTATTTT.